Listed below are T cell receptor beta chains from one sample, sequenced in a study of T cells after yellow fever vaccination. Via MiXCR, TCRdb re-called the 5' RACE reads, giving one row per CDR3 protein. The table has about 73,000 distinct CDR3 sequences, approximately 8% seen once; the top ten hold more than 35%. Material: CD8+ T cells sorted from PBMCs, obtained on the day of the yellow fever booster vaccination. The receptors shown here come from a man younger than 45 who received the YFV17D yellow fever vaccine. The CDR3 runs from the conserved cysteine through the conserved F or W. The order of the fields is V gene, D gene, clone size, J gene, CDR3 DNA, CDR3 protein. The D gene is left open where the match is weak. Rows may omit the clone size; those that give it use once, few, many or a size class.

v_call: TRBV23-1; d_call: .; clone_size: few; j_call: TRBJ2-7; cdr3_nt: TGCGCCACCGTCCCTGTTAGTTCCTACGAGCAGTACTTC; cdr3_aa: CATVPVSSYEQYF
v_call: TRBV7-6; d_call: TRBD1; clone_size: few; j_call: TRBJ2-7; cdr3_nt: TGTGCCAGCAGCTTAGAACTTCCGGACAGGGGAACCTACGAGCAGTACTTC; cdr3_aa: CASSLELPDRGTYEQYF
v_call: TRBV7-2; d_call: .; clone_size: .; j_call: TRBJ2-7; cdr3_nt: TGTGCCAGCAGCCCCCAGGGTAGCAGCTACGAGCAGTACTTC; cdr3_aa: CASSPQGSSYEQYF
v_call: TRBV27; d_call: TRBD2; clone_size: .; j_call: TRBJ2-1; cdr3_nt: TGTGCCAGCAGTTTCATAGCAGCGGGATTCTCCTACAATGAGCAGTTCTTC; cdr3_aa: CASSFIAAGFSYNEQFF
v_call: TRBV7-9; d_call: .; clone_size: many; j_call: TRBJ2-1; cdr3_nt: TGTGCCAGCAGCACCCGGGACCACAACCTTTTATATTTC; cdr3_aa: CASSTRDHNLLYF
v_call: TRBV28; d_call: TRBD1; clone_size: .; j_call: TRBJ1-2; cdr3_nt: TGTGCCAGCAGTACAGGGGGCGATCCCGGCTACACCTTC; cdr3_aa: CASSTGGDPGYTF
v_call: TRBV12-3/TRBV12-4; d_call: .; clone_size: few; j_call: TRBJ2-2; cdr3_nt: TGTGCCAGCAGAGGGGTGTCCGGGGAGCTGTTTTTT; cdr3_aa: CASRGVSGELFF
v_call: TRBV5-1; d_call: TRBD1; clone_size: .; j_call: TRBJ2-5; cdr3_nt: TGCGCCAGCAGCTCACCGGACAGGGGAGAAGAGACCCAGTACTTC; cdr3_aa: CASSSPDRGEETQYF
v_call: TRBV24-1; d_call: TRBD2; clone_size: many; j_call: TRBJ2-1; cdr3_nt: TGTGCCACCAGTGACCCCGGGACTAGCGGGCAAAATGAGCAGTTCTTC; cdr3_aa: CATSDPGTSGQNEQFF
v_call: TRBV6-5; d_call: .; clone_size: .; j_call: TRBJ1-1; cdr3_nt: TGTGCCAGCAGTTCGGGTGGGGCGGACACTGAAGCTTTCTTT; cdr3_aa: CASSSGGADTEAFF
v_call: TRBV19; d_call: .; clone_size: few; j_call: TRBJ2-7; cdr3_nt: TGTGCCAGTAGTATGGGTGGTAGCTCCTACGAGCAGTACTTC; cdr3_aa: CASSMGGSSYEQYF
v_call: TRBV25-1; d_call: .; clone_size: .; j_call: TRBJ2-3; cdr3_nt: TGTGCCGCCGGTCTAGCAACTGATGATACGCAGTATTTT; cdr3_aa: CAAGLATDDTQYF
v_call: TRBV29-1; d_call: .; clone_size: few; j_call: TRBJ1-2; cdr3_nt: TGCAGCGTAAGGATTAACTATGGCTACACCTTC; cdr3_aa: CSVRINYGYTF
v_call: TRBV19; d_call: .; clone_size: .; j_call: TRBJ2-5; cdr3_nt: TGTGCCAGTAGTTCCTCAGATCGGGAGACCCAGTACTTC; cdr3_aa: CASSSSDRETQYF
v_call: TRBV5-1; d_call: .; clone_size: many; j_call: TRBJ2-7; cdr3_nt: TGCGCCAGCAGCTTGGAGGACAGACCCTACGAGCAGTACTTC; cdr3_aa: CASSLEDRPYEQYF
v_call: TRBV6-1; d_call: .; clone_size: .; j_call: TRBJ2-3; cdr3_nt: TGTGCCAGCAGTGAAGTCGGGTCGGGCACAGATACGCAGTATTTT; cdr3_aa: CASSEVGSGTDTQYF
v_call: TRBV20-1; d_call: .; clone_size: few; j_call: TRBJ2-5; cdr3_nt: TGCAGTGCTAACCGGGGAACCACCTCGTCGGAGGAGACCCAGTACTTC; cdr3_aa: CSANRGTTSSEETQYF
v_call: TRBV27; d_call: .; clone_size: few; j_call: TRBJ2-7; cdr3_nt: TGTGCCAGCGCTAGTTCGGGAGAGCAGTACTTC; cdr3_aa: CASASSGEQYF
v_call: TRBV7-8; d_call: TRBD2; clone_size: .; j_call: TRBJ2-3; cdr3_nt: TGTGCCAGCAGCACTCTAGCGGGAACAGATACGCAGTATTTT; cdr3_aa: CASSTLAGTDTQYF
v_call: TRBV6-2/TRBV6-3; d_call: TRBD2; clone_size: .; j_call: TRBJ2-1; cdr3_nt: TGTGCCAGCAGTTATCCCCTAACTAGCGGGAGTAGGTATGAGCAGTTCTTC; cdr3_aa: CASSYPLTSGSRYEQFF